The 19 T cell receptor beta chains below all came from one sample that was sequenced in a study of blood T cell repertoires in COVID-19. The assay was immunoSEQ multiplex PCR, and TCRdb's table has in-frame clones only and misses some. Among over 85,000 clones listed, approximately 67% were seen once. The sequenced sample was peripheral blood. The receptor set was obtained from a woman in her fifties or sixties with acute or convalescent COVID-19.

Only a few counts were recorded for this clone. The rearrangement uses TRBV7-2 and TRBJ2-2, with 9 positions matching TRBD2. Unmatched junction bases numbered 3, after V lost 4 bases and J lost 6 bases. CDR1 is SGHTA and CDR2 is FQGNSA in the germline V gene. This CDR3 region has 14 residues. The CDR3 is CASSWRGGAGELFF. DNA of the CDR3: TGTGCCAGCAGCTGGCGGGGGGGAGCCGGGGAGCTGTTTTTT.

The J gene is TRBJ2-6, the V gene TRBV12-5, with D perhaps matching TRBD1 (6 bases). The CDR3 consists of 15 residues. V lost 6 bases and J lost 3, with 12 bases in between. CDR1 and CDR2 (germline): LGHNT, FRNRAP. The CDR3 loop is CASGPGQLGANVLTF. Written as DNA, the CDR3 is TGTGCTAGTGGACCCGGACAGCTTGGGGCCAACGTCCTGACTTTC.

This clone was observed a handful of times. The V call is TRBV6-2 or TRBV6-3, the J call TRBJ2-2; 9 nucleotides match TRBD1. Germline CDR1 is MNHEY and CDR2 is SVGEGT. This CDR3 is 14 amino acids long. Trimming cost V 6 bases and J 5 bases; bases outside gene matches: 4. The DNA of the CDR3 is TGTGCCAGCAGCCCCGGGACAGGGACCGGGGAGCTGTTTTTT. This codes for CASSPGTGTGELFF.

The chain employs TRBV4-1 and TRBJ2-1; D call uncertain. Germline CDR1 MGHRA, CDR2 YSYEKL. Trimming took off 0 bases at V and 5 bases at J, with 14 bases between the two ends. The CDR3 covers 16 residues. CDR3 coding DNA: TGCGCCAGCAGCCAAGATTCGCGTTCAAAAGACAATGAGCAGTTCTTC. Translation: CASSQDSRSKDNEQFF.

The rearrangement uses TRBV6-5 and TRBJ1-5; 7 bases map to TRBD1. The ends lost 7 bases at V and 9 bases at J; junction bases unmatched: 12. The CDR3 sequence is 14 residues long. Germline V CDR1 and CDR2: MNHEY, SVGAGI. CDR3 DNA sequence: TGTGCCAGCACCCCAGGGACAGCCTTTTGGCCCCAGCATTTT. It codes for CASTPGTAFWPQHF.

V and J are TRBV7-6 and TRBJ1-3; D unclear. The germline CDR1 and CDR2 sequences are SGHVS and FNYEAQ. The CDR3 extends over 17 amino acids. V shed 0 bases and J shed 2 bases, with 14 bases lying between them. CDR3 nucleotide sequence: TGTGCCAGCAGCTTAGCGGCCGGGTTTGGCCCTGGAAACACCATATATTTT. Protein: CASSLAAGFGPGNTIYF.

The chain is built from TRBV9 and TRBJ1-2; 9 nucleotides align to TRBD1. CDR3 length: 15 residues. Germline loops: CDR1 SGDLS, CDR2 YYNGEE. With V trimmed by 3 bases and J by 4 bases, 7 bases remained unmatched. The CDR3 loop reads CASSADGQGIYGYTF. In DNA form, the CDR3 reads TGTGCCAGCAGCGCCGATGGACAGGGGATCTATGGCTACACCTTC. The complete variable domain, with remaining parts taken from reference TRBV9 and TRBJ1-2, reads DSGVTQTPKHLITATGQRVTLRCSPRSGDLSVYWYQQSLDQGLQFLIQYYNGEERAKGNILERFSAQQFPDLHSELNLSSLELGDSALYFCASSADGQGIYGYTFGSGTRLTVV.

The chain joins TRBV18 to TRBJ1-4; D unclear. V dropped 2 bases and J dropped 0 bases, with 7 bases sitting between them. The CDR3 runs to 15 residues. Per the germline V gene, CDR1 is KGHSH and CDR2 is LQKENI. The CDR3 DNA follows: TGTGCCAGCTCACCATACACAGCAACTAATGAAAAACTGTTTTTT. The encoded protein is CASSPYTATNEKLFF. The complete variable domain, with remaining parts taken from reference TRBV18 and TRBJ1-4, reads NAGVMQNPRHLVRRRGQEARLRCSPMKGHSHVYWYRQLPEEGLKFMVYLQKENIIDESGMPKERFSAEFPKEGPSILRIQQVVRGDSAAYFCASSPYTATNEKLFFGSGTQLSVL.

The rearrangement joins TRBV5-5 to TRBJ2-1; 11 nucleotides match TRBD2. V was pared by 0 bases and J by 1 base, with 3 bases of the junction left unmatched. This CDR3 has 17 amino acids. Germline V gives CDR1 SGHKS, CDR2 YYEKEE (reference sequence). CDR3 in amino acids: CASSLATSGGSYNEQFF. The DNA of the CDR3 is TGTGCCAGCAGCTTGGCCACTAGCGGGGGTTCCTACAATGAGCAGTTCTTC.

This clone was recorded only once. This chain uses TRBV24-1 with TRBJ2-1; 10 bases map to TRBD1. J gave up 2 bases and V 7 bases, and 1 base lay outside the gene matches. The CDR3 loop spans 14 amino acids. Germline V gene lookup returns CDR1 KGHDR and CDR2 SFDVKD. CDR3 bases: TGTGCCACCAGGACAGGGGGCACCTACAATGAGCAGTTCTTC. It specifies CATRTGGTYNEQFF.

This clone appeared once. The chain links TRBV28 to TRBJ2-5, with 7 bases matching TRBD1. With V trimmed by 6 bases and J by 3 bases, 10 bases remained unmatched. The V gene's germline CDR1 is MDHEN and CDR2 SYDVKM. This CDR3 has 15 amino acids. In DNA form, the CDR3 reads TGTGCCAGCAGGGAGCACAGGGGTGGAAAAGAGACCCAGTACTTC. Protein product: CASREHRGGKETQYF.

Only a few counts were recorded for this clone. The chain links TRBV30 to TRBJ1-6; TRBD1 aligns across 7 bases. The trim removed 1 base at V and 3 bases at J, leaving 3 bases unmatched. CDR1 and CDR2 (germline): GTSNPN, SVGIG (reference sequence). This CDR3 is 15 amino acids long. The CDR3 here is CAWSGDSIYNSPLHF. CDR3 sequence (DNA): TGTGCCTGGAGTGGGGACAGCATCTATAATTCACCCCTCCACTTT.

This clone was found many times. At one boundary the junction diverges from the germline segment, which might be a read error. The rearrangement links TRBV7-8 to TRBJ1-5; no clear D. The CDR3 runs 15 residues. Germline V lookup: CDR1 SGHVS, CDR2 FQNEAQ. As DNA, the CDR3 is TGTGCCAGCAGATTAGGGAGGATGTCGGATCAGCCCCAGCATTTT. It translates to CASRLGRMSDQPQHF. Full variable domain (remainder filled in from reference TRBV7-8 and TRBJ1-5): GAGVSQSPRYKVAKRGQDVALRCDPISGHVSLFWYQQALGQGPEFLTYFQNEAQLDKSGLPSDRFFAERPEGSVSTLKIQRTQQEDSAVYLCASRLGRMSDQPQHFGDGTRLSIL.

The gene calls are TRBV4-1 and TRBJ1-4; the D is unclear. The CDR3 length is 13 residues. V shed 1 base and J shed 5 bases, with 5 bases lying between them. From germline, CDR1 is MGHRA and CDR2 YSYEKL. In DNA form, the CDR3 reads TGCGCCAGCAGCCAAGTCCTAAATGAAAAACTGTTTTTT. Protein: CASSQVLNEKLFF.

The chain carries TRBV27 and TRBJ2-1; D possibly corresponds to TRBD2 (5 bases). Germline assignment: CDR1 MNHEY and CDR2 SMNVEV (reference sequence). The V end was cut by 7 bases, the J end by 9 bases, with 19 bases between. This CDR3 contains 14 residues. Here the CDR3 reads CASTGPTGVSEQFF. The CDR3 DNA reads TGTGCCAGCACTGGTCCAACCGGGGTCTCTGAGCAGTTCTTC.

The chain couples TRBV30 to TRBJ1-3, with D uncertain. With 2 bases removed from V and 4 bases from J, the gap between germline ends came to 12 bases. The germline V gene has CDR1 GTSNPN and CDR2 SVGIG (reference sequence). The CDR3 runs to 14 residues. DNA of the CDR3: TGTGCCTGGAGTTCGAGGATTTTGGGAAACACCATATATTTT. It yields the protein CAWSSRILGNTIYF.

The chain carries TRBV28 and TRBJ1-2; D is perhaps TRBD1 (5 bases). The CDR3 has 17 amino acids. The germline V gene has CDR1 MDHEN and CDR2 SYDVKM. Trimming shortened V by 7 bases and J by 1 base, and 22 bases separated the two germline ends. The CDR3 nucleotides read TGTGCCAGCATTCCCCCCCCTTGGCAGGGCGTTAACTATGGCTACACCTTC. This codes for CASIPPPWQGVNYGYTF.

The V call is TRBV19, the J call TRBJ2-7; TRBD1 might be the D (5 bases). The CDR3 runs 14 residues. In germline, CDR1 is LNHDA, CDR2 SQIVND (reference sequence). The ends were cut back, 5 bases at V and 0 bases at J, with 11 bases in the middle. The CDR3 protein is CASSVRQSSYEQYF. CDR3 in DNA: TGTGCCAGTAGTGTCCGACAGAGCTCCTACGAGCAGTACTTC.

This chain joins TRBV12-3 or TRBV12-4 and TRBJ1-5; no clear D. Deletions cut 6 bases from V and 6 bases from J, with 12 bases between. The CDR3 sequence is 13 residues long. The CDR3 DNA reads TGTGCCAGCAGAAAGGGAGAGGGTCAGCCCCAGCATTTT. It specifies CASRKGEGQPQHF.